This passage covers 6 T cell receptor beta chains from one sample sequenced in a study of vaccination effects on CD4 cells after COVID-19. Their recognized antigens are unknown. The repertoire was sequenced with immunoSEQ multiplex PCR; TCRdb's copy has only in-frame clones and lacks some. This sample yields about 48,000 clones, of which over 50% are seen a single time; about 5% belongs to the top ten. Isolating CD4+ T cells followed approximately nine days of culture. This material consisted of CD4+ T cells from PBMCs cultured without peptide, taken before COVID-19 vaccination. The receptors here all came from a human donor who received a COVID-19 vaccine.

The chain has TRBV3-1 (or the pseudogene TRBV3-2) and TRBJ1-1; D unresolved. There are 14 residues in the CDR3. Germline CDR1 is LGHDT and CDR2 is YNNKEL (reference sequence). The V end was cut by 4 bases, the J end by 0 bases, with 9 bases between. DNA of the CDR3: TGTGCCAGCAGCCCGCAGAACTTGAACACTGAAGCTTTCTTT. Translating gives CASSPQNLNTEAFF.

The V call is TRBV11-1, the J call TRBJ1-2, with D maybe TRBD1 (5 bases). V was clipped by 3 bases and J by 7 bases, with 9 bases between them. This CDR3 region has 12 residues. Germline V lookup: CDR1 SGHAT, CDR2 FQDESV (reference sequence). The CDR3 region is CASSFERGGYTF. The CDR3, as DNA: TGTGCCAGCAGCTTCGAGAGGGGTGGCTACACCTTC. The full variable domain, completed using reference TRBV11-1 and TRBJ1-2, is EAEVAQSPRYKITEKSQAVAFWCDPISGHATLYWYRQILGQGPELLVQFQDESVVDDSQLPKDRFSAERLKGVDSTLKIQPAELGDSAMYLCASSFERGGYTFGSGTRLTVV.

CDR3 in DNA: TGTGCCAGCAGTGAAGCGGCCAGGACGGGTGGCTACACCTTC. Its protein is CASSEAARTGGYTF. The rearrangement joins TRBV2 to TRBJ1-2; D is undetermined. The CDR3 consists of 14 residues. Trimming removed 0 bases from V and 7 bases from J, with 12 bases in between. In germline, CDR1 is SNHLY, CDR2 FYNNEI.

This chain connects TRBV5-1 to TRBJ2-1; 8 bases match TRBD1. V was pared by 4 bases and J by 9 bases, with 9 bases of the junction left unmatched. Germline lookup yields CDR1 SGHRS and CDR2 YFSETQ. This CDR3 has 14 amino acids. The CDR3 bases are TGCGCCAGCAGCCCCAGGACAGGGTCGCTTGAGCAGTTCTTC. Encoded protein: CASSPRTGSLEQFF.

For the CDR3, the DNA is TGTGCCACCAGCGGACGGGACAAGAACAGGCCCCAGCATTTT. Residues: CATSGRDKNRPQHF. The V call is TRBV15, the J call TRBJ1-5; tentatively, D is TRBD1 (6 bases). CDR3 length: 14 residues. Germline loops: CDR1 LNHNV, CDR2 YYDKDF (reference sequence). The ends were cut back, 5 bases at V and 9 bases at J, with 17 bases in the middle.

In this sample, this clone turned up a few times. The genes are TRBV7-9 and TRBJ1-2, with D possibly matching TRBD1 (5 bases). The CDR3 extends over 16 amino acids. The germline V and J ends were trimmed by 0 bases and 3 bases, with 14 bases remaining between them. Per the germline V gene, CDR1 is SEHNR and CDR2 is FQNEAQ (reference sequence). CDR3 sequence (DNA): TGTGCCAGCAGCTTAGCGGCAGGGCGGCCTCACTATGGCTACACCTTC. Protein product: CASSLAAGRPHYGYTF.